The 3 T cell receptor beta chains reported below all come from one sample, sequenced in a study of CD8+CD57+ T cells in acquired aplastic anemia. Study-level results: Lower diversity marked CD8+CD57+ cells in patients, relative to total CD4+ and CD8+ pools.

The antigens of these receptors remain unknown. Investigators profiled TCR beta VDJ and CDR3 from genomic DNA template. MiXCR, applied by TCRdb to the reads, yields one record per CDR3 protein. The table includes more than 15,000 distinct CDR3 sequences, around two fifths detected once. It was patients with CD8+CD57+ cell expansion by flow cytometry who were chosen for sequencing. The sample comprised CD8+CD57+ T cells sorted from PBMCs. The sample's subset: bead-enriched CD8+CD57+ effector memory T cells from SAA patients. These receptors were taken from a human donor with aplastic anemia.

This clonotype was detected ten times or more. The J gene is TRBJ1-2, the V gene TRBV4-1; no clear D. With 0 bases removed from V and 9 bases from J, the gap between germline ends came to 14 bases. CDR3 length: 14 amino acids. CDR1 and CDR2 from the germline V gene are MGHRA and YSYEKL. DNA for the CDR3: TGCGCCAGCAGCCAAGATGATCAGTCCTTCAGCTACACCTTC. Translation gives CASSQDDQSFSYTF.

This clonotype appeared a few times. V gene TRBV20-1 combines with J gene TRBJ1-2, with a possible D match to TRBD1 (5 bases). V gave up 0 bases and J gave up 5 bases, with 10 bases separating them. From germline, CDR1 is DFQATT and CDR2 SNEGSKA (reference sequence). This CDR3 comprises 13 residues. The CDR3 sequence is CSARDPRVYGYTF. The CDR3 region has the DNA TGCAGTGCTAGAGATCCCAGGGTTTATGGCTACACCTTC.

This clonotype was seen a few times. The J gene is TRBJ2-3, the V gene TRBV29-1; TRBD2 is a possible D gene (5 bases). The CDR3 totals 15 residues. Germline V lookup: CDR1 SQVTM, CDR2 ANQGSEA. V lost 1 base to trimming and J lost 2 bases, with 13 bases between them. CDR3: CSVEAGIRVTDTQYF. The DNA for the CDR3 is TGCAGCGTTGAAGCGGGGATTCGTGTCACAGATACGCAGTATTTT.